A selection of T cell receptor beta chains follows, all from one sample in a study of identical twins. One entry per CDR3 protein results from TCRdb running MiXCR on the 5' RACE reads. In the table there are approximately 210,000 distinct CDR3 sequences, roughly 15% of which are singletons. The same sample was also used in a study of T cells expressing NK-cell markers.

Sequencing was done on a sample of CD8+ T cells sorted from blood. Receptors originate from a woman younger than 35 in good health. Each CDR3 is given with its conserved first and last residue. Fields, in order: clone size, V gene, J gene, D gene, CDR3 protein, CDR3 DNA. A D gene is named only where the DNA matches it firmly. Clone size is given for some rows only: seen once, a few or many times, or a class if the clone is expanded.

-	TRBV5-6	TRBJ1-2	-	CASSLGDIDYGYTF	TGTGCCAGCAGCTTGGGGGACATCGACTATGGCTACACCTTC
few	TRBV12-3/TRBV12-4	TRBJ2-1	TRBD1	CASSPGTGRFF	TGTGCCAGCAGCCCCGGGACAGGGAGGTTCTTC
few	TRBV10-2	TRBJ1-2	TRBD1	CATWDSGNYGYTF	TGCGCCACCTGGGACAGTGGTAACTATGGCTACACCTTC
few	TRBV5-1	TRBJ2-5	-	CASSFTGWEETQYF	TGCGCCAGCAGCTTTACAGGGTGGGAAGAGACCCAGTACTTC
many	TRBV12-3/TRBV12-4	TRBJ2-7	-	CASSFTGNEQYF	TGTGCCAGCAGTTTCACAGGGAACGAGCAGTACTTC
-	TRBV6-1	TRBJ2-7	TRBD1	CASSEPPGQGAYEQYF	TGTGCCAGCAGTGAACCTCCGGGACAGGGGGCTTACGAGCAGTACTTC
-	TRBV4-1	TRBJ2-5	TRBD2	CASSLRNGGEGETQYF	TGCGCCAGCAGCCTCCGGAATGGGGGGGAGGGAGAGACCCAGTACTTC
-	TRBV15	TRBJ2-3	TRBD1	CATSGHRGSTDTQYF	TGTGCCACCAGCGGGCACAGGGGGAGCACAGATACGCAGTATTTT
-	TRBV6-5	TRBJ1-1	-	CASSSLPSNTEAFF	TGTGCCAGCAGTTCCCTCCCTTCTAACACTGAAGCTTTCTTT
few	TRBV4-1	TRBJ2-6	-	CASSQDSRISGANVLTF	TGCGCCAGCAGCCAAGATTCGAGAATCTCTGGGGCCAACGTCCTGACTTTC
once	TRBV7-6	TRBJ2-2	TRBD2	CASSPNSGRGHTGELFF	TGTGCCAGCAGCCCTAATAGCGGGAGAGGGCATACCGGGGAGCTGTTTTTT
few	TRBV5-6	TRBJ2-1	-	CASSPGLSHNEQFF	TGTGCCAGCAGCCCGGGACTCTCCCATAATGAGCAGTTCTTC
few	TRBV11-2	TRBJ1-6	-	CASSPPGGNSPLHF	TGTGCCAGCAGCCCTCCGGGCGGAAATTCACCCCTCCACTTT
-	TRBV6-5	TRBJ2-2	-	CASSYGRSGELFF	TGTGCCAGCAGTTACGGGCGGTCCGGGGAGCTGTTTTTT
few	TRBV7-9	TRBJ2-1	TRBD2	CASSSGTGTRNEQFF	TGTGCCAGCAGCTCGGGAACCGGGACTAGGAATGAGCAGTTCTTC
few	TRBV6-5	TRBJ2-7	-	CASTGTTYEQYF	TGTGCCAGCACAGGGACAACCTACGAGCAGTACTTC
-	TRBV12-3/TRBV12-4	TRBJ2-2	TRBD1	CASSSGTGAGELFF	TGTGCCAGCAGCTCCGGGACAGGGGCCGGGGAGCTGTTTTTT
-	TRBV7-9	TRBJ2-7	-	CASSSGARGTNEQYF	TGTGCCAGCAGCTCAGGGGCGAGGGGGACGAACGAGCAGTACTTC
-	TRBV20-1	TRBJ2-1	-	CSARDGSSSYNEQFF	TGCAGTGCTAGAGATGGCAGTTCCTCCTACAATGAGCAGTTCTTC
-	TRBV6-2/TRBV6-3	TRBJ2-7	TRBD2	CASSPRTSGGYEQYF	TGTGCCAGCAGCCCTCGGACTAGCGGGGGGTACGAGCAGTACTTC
-	TRBV30	TRBJ2-3	TRBD2	CAWTLAGVTGDTQYF	TGTGCCTGGACCCTAGCGGGAGTAACCGGGGATACGCAGTATTTT
once	TRBV11-2	TRBJ2-3	TRBD2	CASRSLAGGPGTDTQYF	TGTGCCAGCAGGTCACTAGCGGGGGGGCCGGGCACAGATACGCAGTATTTT
few	TRBV5-8	TRBJ2-1	TRBD2	CASSLAGSIEQFF	TGTGCCAGCAGCCTAGCGGGAAGCATTGAGCAGTTCTTC
-	TRBV5-1	TRBJ1-1	-	CASSWNGNTEAFF	TGCGCCAGCAGCTGGAACGGGAACACTGAAGCTTTCTTT
few	TRBV20-1	TRBJ1-2	-	CSARDQGVVAHGYTF	TGCAGTGCTAGAGATCAGGGAGTAGTGGCCCATGGCTACACCTTC
many	TRBV10-3	TRBJ1-6	TRBD1	CAIRDRGDSSPLHF	TGTGCCATCAGGGACAGGGGGGATAGTTCACCCCTCCACTTT
few	TRBV11-2	TRBJ1-4	TRBD1	CASSRPYRQGALATNEKLFF	TGTGCCAGCAGCCGCCCCTACAGACAGGGTGCACTTGCAACTAATGAAAAACTGTTTTTT
-	TRBV10-3	TRBJ2-7	-	CAISESLETGAYEQYF	TGTGCCATCAGTGAGTCGCTGGAGACAGGAGCCTACGAGCAGTACTTC
many	TRBV12-3/TRBV12-4	TRBJ1-2	-	CASSFPGYGYTF	TGTGCCAGCAGTTTCCCAGGGTACGGCTACACCTTC
medium-sized	TRBV6-2/TRBV6-3	TRBJ2-1	-	CASSLPGAASEQFF	TGTGCCAGCAGTTTGCCCGGGGCGGCTAGTGAGCAGTTCTTC
few	TRBV7-6	TRBJ2-7	TRBD1	CASSTRTGPTYEQYF	TGTGCCAGCAGCACCCGGACAGGGCCAACCTACGAGCAGTACTTC
few	TRBV3-1	TRBJ1-5	-	CASSQVPGLGQPQHF	TGTGCCAGCAGCCAAGTCCCAGGGCTAGGTCAGCCCCAGCATTTT
-	TRBV7-9	TRBJ2-7	TRBD2	CASSPGLAGGEEQYF	TGTGCCAGCAGCCCAGGACTAGCGGGGGGCGAGGAGCAGTACTTC
few	TRBV12-3/TRBV12-4	TRBJ1-2	TRBD1	CASRGQHYGYTF	TGTGCCAGCAGGGGACAGCACTATGGCTACACCTTC
-	TRBV20-1	TRBJ1-2	-	CSANPGFYGYTF	TGCAGTGCTAATCCCGGTTTCTATGGCTACACCTTC
few	TRBV27	TRBJ2-7	TRBD1	CASSLLLGQGAHEQYF	TGTGCCAGCAGTTTATTGTTGGGACAGGGGGCCCACGAGCAGTACTTC
-	TRBV12-3/TRBV12-4	TRBJ2-7	TRBD2	CASSPTSGRRHEQYF	TGTGCCAGCAGTCCAACGAGCGGGAGGAGGCACGAGCAGTACTTC
-	TRBV25-1	TRBJ2-1	-	CASWDSYNEQFF	TGTGCCAGCTGGGACTCTTACAATGAGCAGTTCTTC
-	TRBV6-1	TRBJ2-5	-	CASGRGAEVETQYF	TGTGCCAGCGGGAGAGGGGCGGAGGTGGAGACCCAGTACTTC
few	TRBV20-1	TRBJ2-2	TRBD2	CSVPGLAAGELFF	TGCAGTGTTCCGGGACTAGCAGCCGGGGAGCTGTTTTTT